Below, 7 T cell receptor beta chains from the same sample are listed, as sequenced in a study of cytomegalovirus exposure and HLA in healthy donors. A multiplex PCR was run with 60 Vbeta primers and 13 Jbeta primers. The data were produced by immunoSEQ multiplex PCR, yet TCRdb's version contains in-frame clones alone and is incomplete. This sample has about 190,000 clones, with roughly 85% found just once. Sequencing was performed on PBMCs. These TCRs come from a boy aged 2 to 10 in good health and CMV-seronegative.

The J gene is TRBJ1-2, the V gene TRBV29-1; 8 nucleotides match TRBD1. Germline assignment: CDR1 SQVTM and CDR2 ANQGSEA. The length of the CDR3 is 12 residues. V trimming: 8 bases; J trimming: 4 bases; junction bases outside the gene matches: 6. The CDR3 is CSTGQGGYGYTF. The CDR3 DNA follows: TGCAGCACCGGACAGGGCGGCTATGGCTACACCTTC.

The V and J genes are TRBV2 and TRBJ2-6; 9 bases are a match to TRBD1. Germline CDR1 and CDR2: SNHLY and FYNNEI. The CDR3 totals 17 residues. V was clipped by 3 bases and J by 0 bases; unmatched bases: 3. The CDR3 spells CASSEGTGYSGANVLTF. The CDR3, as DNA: TGTGCCAGCAGTGAGGGGACAGGGTACTCTGGGGCCAACGTCCTGACTTTC.

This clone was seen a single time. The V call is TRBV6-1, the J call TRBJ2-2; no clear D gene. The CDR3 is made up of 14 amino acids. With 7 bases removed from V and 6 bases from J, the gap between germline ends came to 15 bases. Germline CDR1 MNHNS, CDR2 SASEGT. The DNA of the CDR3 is TGTGCCAGCAACCAACAAACCGTCCCCGGGGAGCTGTTTTTT. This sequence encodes CASNQQTVPGELFF.

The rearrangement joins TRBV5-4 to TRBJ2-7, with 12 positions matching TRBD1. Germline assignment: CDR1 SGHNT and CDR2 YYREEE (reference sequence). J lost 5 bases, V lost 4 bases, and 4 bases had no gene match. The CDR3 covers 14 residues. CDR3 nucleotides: TGTGCCAGCAGCCGGGACAGGGGGCGCAACGAGCAGTACTTC. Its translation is CASSRDRGRNEQYF.

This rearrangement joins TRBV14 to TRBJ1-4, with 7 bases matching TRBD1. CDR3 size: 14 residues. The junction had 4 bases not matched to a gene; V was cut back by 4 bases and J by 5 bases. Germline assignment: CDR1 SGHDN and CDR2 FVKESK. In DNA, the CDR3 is TGTGCCAGCAGCCGCGCAGGGGGGAATGAAAAACTGTTTTTT. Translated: CASSRAGGNEKLFF. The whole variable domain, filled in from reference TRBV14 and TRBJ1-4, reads EAGVTQFPSHSVIEKGQTVTLRCDPISGHDNLYWYRRVMGKEIKFLLHFVKESKQDESGMPNNRFLAERTGGTYSTLKVQPAELEDSGVYFCASSRAGGNEKLFFGSGTQLSVL.

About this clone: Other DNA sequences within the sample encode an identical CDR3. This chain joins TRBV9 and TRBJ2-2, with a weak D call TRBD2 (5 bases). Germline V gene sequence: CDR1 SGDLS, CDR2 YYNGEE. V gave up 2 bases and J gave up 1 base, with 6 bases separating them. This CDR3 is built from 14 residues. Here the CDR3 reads CASSVAGNTGELFF. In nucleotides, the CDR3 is TGTGCCAGCAGCGTCGCGGGGAACACCGGGGAGCTGTTTTTT.

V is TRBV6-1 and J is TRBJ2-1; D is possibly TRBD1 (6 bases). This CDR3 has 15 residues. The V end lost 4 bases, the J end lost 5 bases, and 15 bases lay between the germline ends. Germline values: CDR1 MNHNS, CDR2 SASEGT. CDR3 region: CASSAWQGFNNEQFF. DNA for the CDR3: TGTGCCAGCAGTGCCTGGCAGGGGTTTAACAATGAGCAGTTCTTC.